Listed below are T cell receptor beta chains from one sample, sequenced in a study of CD8 T cells in Susac syndrome. TCRdb re-analysed the immunoSEQ multiplex PCR reads in MiXCR, keeping a single row per CDR3 protein. Seen here are 400,000 or so distinct CDR3 sequences, approximately 85% observed once, and the top ten hold approximately 0.11%. Material: CD8+ T cells from PBMCs. These receptors all come from a human donor with multiple sclerosis. Each CDR3 is given with its conserved first and last residue. Each record gives: J gene, clone size, D gene, V gene, CDR3 DNA, CDR3 protein. The D gene is left open where the match is weak. Clone size appears in some rows only: once, few, many, or a class for an expanded clone.

j_call: TRBJ2-3
clone_size: .
d_call: TRBD1
v_call: TRBV5-1
cdr3_nt: TGCGCCAGCAGCTTTCAACAGGGGAGTGACACAGATACGCAGTATTTT
cdr3_aa: CASSFQQGSDTDTQYF

j_call: TRBJ2-5
clone_size: .
d_call: .
v_call: TRBV11-2
cdr3_nt: TGTGCCAGCAGCTTCCTGGGACCTGTCGTCGAGACCCAGTACTTC
cdr3_aa: CASSFLGPVVETQYF

j_call: TRBJ2-2
clone_size: .
d_call: .
v_call: TRBV30
cdr3_nt: TGTGCCTGGAGTGGAGGGTACGGCACCGGGGAGCTGTTTTTT
cdr3_aa: CAWSGGYGTGELFF

j_call: TRBJ1-2
clone_size: once
d_call: .
v_call: TRBV12-5
cdr3_nt: TGTGCTAGTGGCCCCGGGGTCCCACACAGTGGCTACACCTTC
cdr3_aa: CASGPGVPHSGYTF

j_call: TRBJ2-1
clone_size: once
d_call: .
v_call: TRBV5-1
cdr3_nt: TGCGCCAGCAGCTTCCACAGGGATTTCTACAATGAGCAGTTCTTC
cdr3_aa: CASSFHRDFYNEQFF

j_call: TRBJ2-5
clone_size: .
d_call: TRBD2
v_call: TRBV12-3/TRBV12-4
cdr3_nt: TGTGCCAGCAGTTTTAGCGGGGGGCCAGGAGACCAAGAGACCCAGTACTTC
cdr3_aa: CASSFSGGPGDQETQYF

j_call: TRBJ2-7
clone_size: .
d_call: TRBD1
v_call: TRBV10-1
cdr3_nt: TGCGCCAGCAGTGACCGGGACAGAGTCTACGAGCAGTACTTC
cdr3_aa: CASSDRDRVYEQYF

j_call: TRBJ1-1
clone_size: .
d_call: .
v_call: TRBV5-1
cdr3_nt: TGCGCCAGCAGCTTGGCCAAGGTAGGCAGCACTGAAGCTTTCTTT
cdr3_aa: CASSLAKVGSTEAFF

j_call: TRBJ2-3
clone_size: .
d_call: TRBD2
v_call: TRBV6-5
cdr3_nt: TGTGCCAGCAGTTACCAGGTAGCGGGAGAAGTATCAGATACGCAGTATTTT
cdr3_aa: CASSYQVAGEVSDTQYF

j_call: TRBJ1-1
clone_size: .
d_call: TRBD1
v_call: TRBV30
cdr3_nt: TGTGCCAGACAGGGAGGGACTGAAGCTTTCTTT
cdr3_aa: CARQGGTEAFF

j_call: TRBJ2-7
clone_size: once
d_call: .
v_call: TRBV6-1
cdr3_nt: TGTGCCAGCAGTAATCGGGACGGATTCTACGAGCAGTACTTC
cdr3_aa: CASSNRDGFYEQYF

j_call: TRBJ2-5
clone_size: .
d_call: .
v_call: TRBV7-2
cdr3_nt: TGTGCCAGCATAAAATGGGGATTAGAGACCCAGTACTTC
cdr3_aa: CASIKWGLETQYF

j_call: TRBJ2-7
clone_size: .
d_call: TRBD1
v_call: TRBV11-2
cdr3_nt: TGTGCCAGCAGCTTAGACTATTATGGACAGGGGGAGATCGACGAGCAGTACTTC
cdr3_aa: CASSLDYYGQGEIDEQYF

j_call: TRBJ2-1
clone_size: .
d_call: .
v_call: TRBV18
cdr3_nt: TGTGCCAGCTCACCACCCGCCTCGACCTACAATGAGCAGTTCTTC
cdr3_aa: CASSPPASTYNEQFF

j_call: TRBJ2-5
clone_size: .
d_call: .
v_call: TRBV7-6
cdr3_nt: TGTGCCAGCAGCTTAACGGGACCGGAGACCCAGTACTTC
cdr3_aa: CASSLTGPETQYF

j_call: TRBJ2-1
clone_size: .
d_call: .
v_call: TRBV6-1
cdr3_nt: TGTGCCAGCATTACTGGGGGGTGGGATGAGCAGTTCTTC
cdr3_aa: CASITGGWDEQFF

j_call: TRBJ2-7
clone_size: .
d_call: TRBD1
v_call: TRBV27
cdr3_nt: TGTGCCAGCAGACAGACAGGGGATACAATCTACGAGCAGTACTTC
cdr3_aa: CASRQTGDTIYEQYF

j_call: TRBJ1-4
clone_size: .
d_call: .
v_call: TRBV11-2
cdr3_nt: TGTGCCAGCAGCTTAGTAGTAGGGCTCAATGAAAAACTGTTTTTT
cdr3_aa: CASSLVVGLNEKLFF

j_call: TRBJ2-7
clone_size: .
d_call: .
v_call: TRBV30
cdr3_nt: TGTGCCTGGTCGACTGGGGTCGAGCAGTACTTC
cdr3_aa: CAWSTGVEQYF

j_call: TRBJ2-7
clone_size: .
d_call: .
v_call: TRBV5-1
cdr3_nt: TGCGCCAGCAGCTTGGATCTCTGGGAGCAGTACTTC
cdr3_aa: CASSLDLWEQYF

j_call: TRBJ2-1
clone_size: once
d_call: .
v_call: TRBV11-2
cdr3_nt: TGTGCCAGCAGCTTAGATCTTGGGGGGAATGAGCAGTTCTTC
cdr3_aa: CASSLDLGGNEQFF

j_call: TRBJ1-1
clone_size: .
d_call: TRBD1
v_call: TRBV20-1
cdr3_nt: TGCAGTGCTACCCAACAGGGGGGCGGGGGAAACACTGAAGCTTTCTTT
cdr3_aa: CSATQQGGGGNTEAFF

j_call: TRBJ1-5
clone_size: .
d_call: TRBD1
v_call: TRBV4-1
cdr3_nt: TGCGCCAGCAGCCAATCCTGGACAGGAGGCGTTCAGCCCCAGCATTTT
cdr3_aa: CASSQSWTGGVQPQHF

j_call: TRBJ2-7
clone_size: once
d_call: .
v_call: TRBV30
cdr3_nt: TGTGCCTGGAGTGTAGTGGGGTCCTACGAGCAGTACTTC
cdr3_aa: CAWSVVGSYEQYF